The 11 T cell receptor beta chains below were found in one sample sequenced in a study of blood T cell repertoires in COVID-19. Method: immunoSEQ multiplex PCR; TCRdb's copy keeps in-frame clones and lacks some. The repertoire holds 200,000 to 250,000 clones, with around 82% as singletons. The sequencing input was peripheral blood. These receptors originate from a woman aged 80 or over with acute or convalescent COVID-19.

V gene TRBV7-2 combines with J gene TRBJ2-6, with 8 bases fitting TRBD1. The CDR3 sequence is 17 residues long. Germline lookup yields CDR1 SGHTA and CDR2 FQGNSA. V lost 5 bases to trimming and J lost 3 bases; unmatched junction nucleotides: 9. CDR3 DNA: TGTGCCAGCAGCCTGGGACAGGCCGTCGGTGGGGCCAACGTCCTGACTTTC. Translated, it gives CASSLGQAVGGANVLTF.

The V and J genes are TRBV7-2 and TRBJ2-1; 12 positions agree with TRBD2. With V trimmed by 7 bases and J by 11 bases, 18 bases remained unmatched. The CDR3 runs to 17 residues. Germline V lookup: CDR1 SGHTA, CDR2 FQGNSA. The CDR3 nucleotides read TGTGCCAGCATGCTCTTCCAGGCAGGGCTAGCGGGGGGGAAGCAGTTCTTC. Its protein product is CASMLFQAGLAGGKQFF.

This rearrangement joins TRBV5-6 to TRBJ2-1; TRBD1 matches at 7 bases. Per germline, CDR1 SGHDT and CDR2 YYEEEE. The CDR3 has 16 residues. Trimming took 0 bases from V and 4 from J; bases not matched to a gene: 7. The CDR3, as DNA: TGTGCCAGCAGCTTGGGAAACAGGGGCCCATACAATGAGCAGTTCTTC. Amino acid sequence: CASSLGNRGPYNEQFF.

In the case of this clone: The sample holds other DNA sequences that translate to the same CDR3. The chain couples TRBV9 to TRBJ2-2, with D tentatively TRBD2 (6 bases). Per the germline V gene, CDR1 is SGDLS and CDR2 is YYNGEE. There are 15 residues in the CDR3. V was cut by 3 bases and J by 1 base, with 10 bases left in between. In nucleotides, the CDR3 is TGTGCCAGCAGCGCCCGGGACTGGAACACCGGGGAGCTGTTTTTT. Translating it yields CASSARDWNTGELFF.

CDR3 in DNA: TGCGCCAGCAGCTTGGACTACAGGGGTGAAGGCTACACCTTC. This gives the protein CASSLDYRGEGYTF. The rearrangement links TRBV5-1 to TRBJ1-2; 7 positions agree with TRBD1. There are 14 residues in the CDR3. Germline lookup yields CDR1 SGHRS and CDR2 YFSETQ. The V segment lost 0 bases and the J segment 8 bases; nucleotides outside the gene matches: 7.

This chain connects TRBV10-3 to TRBJ2-1; TRBD1 agrees at 7 bases. Per the germline V gene, CDR1 is ENHRY and CDR2 is SYGVKD. The CDR3 covers 15 residues. The trim removed 3 bases at V and 2 bases at J, leaving 4 bases unmatched. This chain's CDR3 is CAISDSTGPYNEQFF. The DNA of the CDR3 is TGTGCCATCAGTGATTCGACAGGGCCCTACAATGAGCAGTTCTTC.

The rearrangement joins TRBV5-3 to TRBJ1-5; 7 positions match TRBD1. TRBV5-3 is identified as an open reading frame with a role that is uncertain. V was clipped by 5 bases and J by 2 bases; unmatched bases: 4. The CDR3 spans 14 residues. CDR3 in amino acids: CARREGGGNQPQHF. The CDR3 DNA is TGTGCCAGAAGGGAAGGGGGCGGCAATCAGCCCCAGCATTTT.

The chain employs TRBV7-2 and TRBJ2-5; D possibly corresponds to TRBD2 (6 bases). The CDR3 has 13 residues. Trimming shortened V by 1 base and J by 4 bases, and 7 bases separated the two germline ends. Germline V CDR1 and CDR2: SGHTA, FQGNSA. CDR3 region: CASSLERAETQYF. The CDR3 DNA reads as TGTGCCAGCAGCTTAGAGCGGGCAGAGACCCAGTACTTC.

The chain recombines TRBV28 with TRBJ2-2; perhaps TRBD1 as D (6 bases). The germline V and J ends were trimmed by 4 bases and 0 bases, with 9 bases remaining between them. Germline CDR1 and CDR2: MDHEN and SYDVKM. The CDR3 is 15 residues long. In DNA, the CDR3 is TGTGCCAGCAGTTGGGCAGGGGCGAACACCGGGGAGCTGTTTTTT. This translates into CASSWAGANTGELFF.

The V call is TRBV2, the J call TRBJ1-2; tentative D call: TRBD1 (6 bases). Trimming removed 2 bases at V and 7 bases at J, with 14 bases between. The CDR3 runs to 14 residues. The germline gives CDR1 SNHLY, CDR2 FYNNEI. The CDR3 here is CASSEQGSSPGYTF. The CDR3 nucleotides are TGTGCCAGCAGTGAACAGGGGTCCAGTCCTGGCTACACCTTC.

This rearrangement joins TRBV19 to TRBJ1-2, with 7 bases matching TRBD1. Per the germline V gene, CDR1 is LNHDA and CDR2 is SQIVND (reference sequence). The CDR3 is made up of 15 amino acids. J was trimmed by 3 bases and V by 3 bases; bases with no gene match: 7. DNA of the CDR3: TGTGCCAGTAGTATTCCCGGGACAGTCGACTATGGCTACACCTTC. Translating gives CASSIPGTVDYGYTF. The variable domain in full, with the rest retrieved from reference TRBV19 and TRBJ1-2, is DGGITQSPKYLFRKEGQNVTLSCEQNLNHDAMYWYRQDPGQGLRLIYYSQIVNDFQKGDIAEGYSVSREKKESFPLTVTSAQKNPTAFYLCASSIPGTVDYGYTFGSGTRLTVV.